These 15 T cell receptor beta chains originate from one sample sequenced in a study of spatial heterogeneity in lung cancer. Noted time point: sample taken at primary tumor resection. Unsorted whole RNA from tumor, nontumor lung or frozen PBMC underwent sequencing. TCRdb processed the 5' RACE reads anew with MiXCR; each CDR3 protein has one entry. The data contain about 82,000 distinct CDR3 sequences, roughly 13% of them seen just once; the ten biggest clones take up roughly 4.2%. The specimen was PBMCs, collected at surgery. The receptors come from a male donor with early-stage non-small cell lung cancer.

The chain employs TRBV19 and TRBJ1-5; 7 nucleotides agree with TRBD1. After removal of 3 bases from V and 4 bases from J, the junction contained 6 bases not matched to a gene. CDR1 and CDR2 from the germline V gene are LNHDA and SQIVND (reference sequence). This CDR3 comprises 15 residues. The chain's CDR3 is CASSIGDSLNQPQHF. The CDR3 DNA reads TGTGCCAGTAGTATCGGGGACAGTCTAAATCAGCCCCAGCATTTT. Full variable domain (rest looked up from reference TRBV19 and TRBJ1-5): DGGITQSPKYLFRKEGQNVTLSCEQNLNHDAMYWYRQDPGQGLRLIYYSQIVNDFQKGDIAEGYSVSREKKESFPLTVTSAQKNPTAFYLCASSIGDSLNQPQHFGDGTRLSIL.

A remark on this clonotype: Given a much more abundant clone one base away, this may be a read error. The chain couples TRBV11-2 to TRBJ2-5; the match to TRBD2 covers 12 bases. The CDR3 sequence is 15 residues long. CDR1 SGHAT and CDR2 FQNNGV come from the germline V gene. The CDR3 bases are TGTGTCAGCAGCTTTCTAGCGGGAGGGCCCGAGACCCAGTACTTC. Its protein product is CVSSFLAGGPETQYF.

V usage is TRBV7-9 and J usage is TRBJ2-5; 8 bases match TRBD1. V was pared by 6 bases and J by 3 bases, with 6 bases of the junction left unmatched. The length of the CDR3 is 14 residues. CDR1 is SEHNR, CDR2 FQNEAQ, per germline (reference sequence). CDR3 sequence (DNA): TGTGCCAGCAGTGCGCAGGGGGCCAAAGAGACCCAGTACTTC. This encodes CASSAQGAKETQYF.

This clonotype has only a few counts. V usage is TRBV24-1 and J usage is TRBJ2-6; D ambiguous. This CDR3 comprises 18 residues. The germline V gene has CDR1 KGHDR and CDR2 SFDVKD. V was cut by 2 bases and J by 0 bases, with 13 bases left in between. The CDR3 DNA reads as TGTGCCACCAGTGATTACGTAGGACCTAACTCTGGGGCCAACGTCCTGACTTTC. Translated: CATSDYVGPNSGANVLTF.

The chain links TRBV6-1 to TRBJ2-2; D is ambiguous. The CDR3 runs 12 residues. Germline V gene lookup returns CDR1 MNHNS and CDR2 SASEGT. The V end lost 4 bases, the J end lost 7 bases, and 7 bases lay between the germline ends. This CDR3 is CASSAPGGELFF. The CDR3 region has the DNA TGTGCCAGCAGTGCTCCGGGCGGGGAGCTGTTTTTT.

This clonotype showed up just a few times. This chain connects TRBV7-3 to TRBJ2-6; D possibly matches TRBD1 or TRBD2 (7 bases each). Trimming stripped 5 bases from V and 9 bases from J, with 14 bases between. Looked up from germline, CDR1 is SGHTA and CDR2 is FQGTGA. The CDR3 runs 14 residues. Here the CDR3 reads CASSLTGEGNVLTF. CDR3 in DNA: TGTGCCAGCAGCCTTACAGGGGAGGGCAACGTCCTGACTTTC.

The rearrangement links TRBV29-1 to TRBJ1-5; TRBD1 is a possible D gene (6 bases). The ends were cut back, 6 bases at V and 2 bases at J, with 11 bases in the middle. Germline-derived CDR1 and CDR2 are SQVTM and ANQGSEA. The CDR3 runs 13 residues. CDR3 bases: TGCAGCGTCCAGGGGCTAGGCAATCAGCCCCAGCATTTT. Translating gives CSVQGLGNQPQHF.

This clonotype was counted many times. The V and J genes are TRBV29-1 and TRBJ1-1; 7 positions match TRBD1. CDR1 and CDR2 (germline): SQVTM, ANQGSEA. V trimming: 2 bases; J trimming: 2 bases; junction bases outside the gene matches: 8. The CDR3 runs 15 residues. The CDR3 sequence: CSVEYQTGFNTEAFF. CDR3 nucleotide sequence: TGCAGCGTTGAATACCAGACAGGGTTCAACACTGAAGCTTTCTTT.

This CDR3 reads CASRPDRAFDTQYF. DNA of the CDR3: TGTGCCAGCAGGCCGGACAGGGCGTTCGATACGCAGTATTTT. This chain joins TRBV2 and TRBJ2-3, with TRBD1 matching 8 bases. In germline, CDR1 is SNHLY, CDR2 FYNNEI. The CDR3 has 14 amino acids. V was pared by 6 bases and J by 6 bases, with 8 bases of the junction left unmatched. Full variable domain (outside the CDR3, taken from reference TRBV2 and TRBJ2-3): EPEVTQTPSHQVTQMGQEVILRCVPISNHLYFYWYRQILGQKVEFLVSFYNNEISEKSEIFDDQFSVERPDGSNFTLKIRSTKLEDSAMYFCASRPDRAFDTQYFGPGTRLTVL.

The chain is built from TRBV5-1 and TRBJ2-7, with D uncertain. Trimming took off 0 bases at V and 0 bases at J, with 7 bases between the two ends. Germline CDR1 reads SGHRS; CDR2 reads YFSETQ. The CDR3 contains 14 residues. The CDR3 loop reads CASSLDANSYEQYF. The CDR3 DNA reads as TGCGCCAGCAGCTTGGATGCCAACTCCTACGAGCAGTACTTC.

In this sample, this clonotype turned up a few times. The chain links TRBV15 to TRBJ2-1; unclear D gene. Trimming pared 5 bases from V and 6 bases from J, leaving 14 bases between. Germline V lookup: CDR1 LNHNV, CDR2 YYDKDF (reference sequence). This CDR3 is 14 amino acids long. The CDR3 reads CATSAPLPPNEQFF. The CDR3, as DNA: TGTGCCACCAGCGCCCCGTTACCTCCCAATGAGCAGTTCTTC. The whole variable domain, remainder taken from reference TRBV15 and TRBJ2-1, is DAMVIQNPRYQVTQFGKPVTLSCSQTLNHNVMYWYQQKSSQAPKLLFHYYDKDFNNEADTPDNFQSRRPNTSFCFLDIRSPGLGDTAMYLCATSAPLPPNEQFFGPGTRLTVL.

V is TRBV18 and J is TRBJ2-7; possibly TRBD1 for D (6 bases). The CDR3 is made up of 14 amino acids. Germline CDR1 reads KGHSH; CDR2 reads LQKENI. The ends were cut back, 4 bases at V and 3 bases at J, with 13 bases in the middle. As DNA, the CDR3 is TGTGCCAGCTCACTATACAGGGACAACTACGAGCAGTACTTC. It yields the protein CASSLYRDNYEQYF. The whole variable domain, filled in from reference TRBV18 and TRBJ2-7, reads NAGVMQNPRHLVRRRGQEARLRCSPMKGHSHVYWYRQLPEEGLKFMVYLQKENIIDESGMPKERFSAEFPKEGPSILRIQQVVRGDSAAYFCASSLYRDNYEQYFGPGTRLTVT.

The CDR3 bases are TGTGCCACCAGCAGAGATGCGGGGGGCACTGAAGCTTTCTTT. Translation: CATSRDAGGTEAFF. This rearrangement joins TRBV15 to TRBJ1-1, with a weak D call TRBD1 (5 bases). Germline assignment: CDR1 LNHNV and CDR2 YYDKDF (reference sequence). Trimming took 0 bases from V and 4 from J, leaving 9 bases between them. The CDR3 totals 14 residues. The full variable domain, in which reference TRBV15 and TRBJ1-1 provide the parts outside the CDR3, is DAMVIQNPRYQVTQFGKPVTLSCSQTLNHNVMYWYQQKSSQAPKLLFHYYDKDFNNEADTPDNFQSRRPNTSFCFLDIRSPGLGDTAMYLCATSRDAGGTEAFFGQGTRLTVV.

This chain uses TRBV3-1 with TRBJ2-1; TRBD2 matches at 11 bases. The junction had 12 bases not matched to a gene; V was cut back by 5 bases and J by 9 bases. From germline, CDR1 is LGHDT and CDR2 YNNKEL (reference sequence). This CDR3 comprises 16 residues. This CDR3 reads CASSANSLAGGGEQFF. In DNA, the CDR3 is TGTGCCAGCAGCGCAAATTCCCTAGCGGGAGGCGGTGAGCAGTTCTTC.

The CDR3 DNA is TGCAGTGCGGATAGACAGGATCAGCCCTCCTACGAGCAGTACTTC. The encoded protein is CSADRQDQPSYEQYF. The genes are TRBV20-1 and TRBJ2-7, with a tentative D call TRBD1 (6 bases). The V and J ends lost 6 bases and 0 bases respectively, with 18 bases between them. Germline-derived CDR1 and CDR2 are DFQATT and SNEGSKA (reference sequence). This CDR3 contains 15 residues.